The clone carrying this T cell receptor beta chain has just a few counts. Its target is not known. Of the isolated RNA, all was reverse transcribed, and so the sequenced material was expressed TCRB transcripts. Some clones are missing from TCRdb's copy, which holds only in-frame ones; the method was immunoSEQ multiplex PCR. The sample includes fewer than 400,000 clones, roughly a tenth of them seen just once. This sample was taken from a study of beta chain features in type 1 diabetes. Findings and limits, study-wide: People with Type 1 diabetes carried modestly yet significantly shorter TCRB CDR3s in all four CD4+ subsets. A potential influence of HLA type upon TCRB rearrangement remained unresolved herein.

Averaging around 120 mL, one heparinised blood draw was given by each donor. Deletions cut 1 base from V and 7 bases from J, with 15 bases between. CDR1 and CDR2 (germline): SGHNT, YYREEE (reference sequence). CDR3 length: 15 residues. The source is a man under 40 with type 1 diabetes. Sequenced sample: central memory CD4+ T cells from blood. The chain is built from TRBV5-4 and TRBJ2-1; maybe TRBD1 (5 bases). In nucleotides, the CDR3 is TGTGCCAGCAGCTTGAGTGGGGCGCGGATGAATGAGCAGTTCTTC. It specifies CASSLSGARMNEQFF.